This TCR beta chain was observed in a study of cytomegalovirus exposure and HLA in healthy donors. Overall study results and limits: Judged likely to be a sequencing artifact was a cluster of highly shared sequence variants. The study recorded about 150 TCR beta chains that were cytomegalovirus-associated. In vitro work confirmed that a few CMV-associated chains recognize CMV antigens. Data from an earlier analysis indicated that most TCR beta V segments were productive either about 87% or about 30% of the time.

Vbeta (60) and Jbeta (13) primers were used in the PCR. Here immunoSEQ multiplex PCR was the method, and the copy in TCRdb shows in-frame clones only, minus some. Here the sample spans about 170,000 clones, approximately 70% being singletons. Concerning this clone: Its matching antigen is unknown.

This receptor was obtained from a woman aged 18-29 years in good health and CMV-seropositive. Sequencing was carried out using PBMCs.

The CDR3 region is CASSQGNRASTDTQYF. CDR3 in DNA: TGCGCCAGCAGCCAAGGTAACCGCGCTTCCACAGATACGCAGTATTTT. The chain uses TRBV4-3 and TRBJ2-3, with no clear D. The germline CDR1 and CDR2 sequences are LGHNA and YSLEER. V was pared by 1 base and J by 2 bases, with 13 bases between. This CDR3 region has 16 residues.